This T cell receptor (beta chain) appears in the sequencing data of a study of shared clonotypes between healthy human individuals. Some clones are missing from TCRdb's copy, which holds only in-frame ones; the method was immunoSEQ multiplex PCR. The sample records 2.3 million or so clones, 85% to 95% being singletons. There are 15 residues in the CDR3. CDR1 and CDR2 from the germline V gene are SQVTM and ANQGSEA. Trimming cost V 5 bases and J 2 bases, with 17 bases left between them. Material for sequencing was naive CD4+ T cells from PBMCs. The sample's subset: CD45RA+ positively selected. The TCR sequence derives from a man between 18 and 29 years old in good health. Some clones in this sample may be carry-over from other donors' samples. The V gene is TRBV29-1, the J gene TRBJ2-3; D is undetermined. The CDR3 sequence: CSVLGMDISTDTQYF. As DNA, the CDR3 is TGCAGCGTTCTGGGGATGGATATTTCCACAGATACGCAGTATTTT.